The 25 T cell receptor beta chains given below trace back to one sample, sequenced in a study of radiotherapy plus CTLA-4 blockade in lung cancer. TCRdb's copy holds only in-frame clones and misses some; the assay was immunoSEQ multiplex PCR. The data show tens of thousands of clones, with around 86% seen just once and 16% held by the top ten. The sequences come from peripheral blood, collected from a patient treated with radiotherapy plus ipilimumab. The receptors derive from a human donor with non-small cell lung cancer that progressed on radiotherapy plus ipilimumab.

There are a few counts of this clone. This chain links TRBV5-4 with TRBJ2-6; the D is unclear. The length of the CDR3 is 14 residues. The V gene lost 3 bases and the J gene lost 0 bases, with 4 bases spanning the gap. Germline lookup yields CDR1 SGHNT and CDR2 YYREEE (reference sequence). CDR3 loop: CASSSNSGANVLTF. The CDR3 nucleotides read TGTGCCAGCAGCTCGAACTCTGGGGCCAACGTCCTGACTTTC.

J is TRBJ1-6 and V is TRBV5-1, with no clear D. Germline V gene data show CDR1 as SGHRS and CDR2 as YFSETQ. V lost 5 bases, J lost 4 bases, and 7 bases lay in between. This CDR3 is built from 13 residues. CDR3: CASRDGYNSPLHF. CDR3 bases: TGCGCCAGCAGGGACGGGTATAATTCACCCCTCCACTTT. Full variable domain (rest looked up from reference TRBV5-1 and TRBJ1-6): KAGVTQTPRYLIKTRGQQVTLSCSPISGHRSVSWYQQTPGQGLQFLFEYFSETQRNKGNFPGRFSGRQFSNSRSEMNVSTLELGDSALYLCASRDGYNSPLHFGNGTRLTVT.

V and J are TRBV7-2 and TRBJ1-3; D unclear. Trimming took 0 bases from V and 0 from J, leaving 15 bases between them. The CDR3 extends over 18 amino acids. The V gene's germline CDR1 is SGHTA and CDR2 FQGNSA. The CDR3 sequence is CASSLAGWLMTSGNTIYF. The CDR3 DNA sequence: TGTGCCAGCAGCTTAGCGGGGTGGCTAATGACCTCTGGAAACACCATATATTTT.

The chain is built from TRBV7-9 and TRBJ2-1, with 8 nucleotides matching TRBD2. Trimming cost V 4 bases and J 7 bases; bases outside gene matches: 9. The CDR3 consists of 15 residues. Germline loops: CDR1 SEHNR, CDR2 FQNEAQ (reference sequence). The DNA of the CDR3 is TGTGCCAGCAGCTCAGCGGGAGTCGTTGGAAATGAGCAGTTCTTC. Encoded protein: CASSSAGVVGNEQFF.

This chain joins TRBV7-3 and TRBJ1-3; D is perhaps TRBD1 (5 bases). This CDR3 has 14 residues. Trimming removed 3 bases at V and 4 bases at J, with 10 bases between. Germline V gene lookup returns CDR1 SGHTA and CDR2 FQGTGA. The CDR3 nucleotides are TGTGCCAGCAGCTTGGGAGGGGTCGGAAACACCATATATTTT. Encoded protein: CASSLGGVGNTIYF.

Regarding this clone: The sample holds other DNA sequences that translate to the same CDR3. The chain employs TRBV5-1 and TRBJ1-1; 8 bases are shared with TRBD1. Germline trimming cut 0 bases from V and 6 bases from J; bases unmatched to any gene: 4. The CDR3 has 14 residues. Germline V lookup: CDR1 SGHRS, CDR2 YFSETQ. CDR3 amino acids: CASSLEQGGSEAFF. In DNA form, the CDR3 reads TGCGCCAGCAGCTTGGAACAGGGGGGGTCTGAAGCTTTCTTT.

This clone appeared once. The V call is TRBV9, the J call TRBJ2-5; unclear D gene. Germline CDR1 and CDR2: SGDLS and YYNGEE. Trimming pared 0 bases from V and 5 bases from J, leaving 14 bases between. The CDR3 loop spans 15 amino acids. This chain's CDR3 is CASSVDDLGVETQYF. CDR3 nucleotide sequence: TGTGCCAGCAGCGTAGATGACCTCGGCGTGGAGACCCAGTACTTC.

The chain is built from TRBV5-1 and TRBJ1-1, with D unresolved. Trimming left V 2 bases short and J 3 bases short, with 14 bases between. CDR3 length: 15 amino acids. From germline, CDR1 is SGHRS and CDR2 YFSETQ. The CDR3 protein is CASSLVGIGDTEAFF. In nucleotides, the CDR3 is TGCGCCAGCAGCTTAGTGGGTATAGGCGACACTGAAGCTTTCTTT.

This clone was seen just once. The J gene is TRBJ1-2, the V gene TRBV6-5; 12 nucleotides line up with TRBD1. Looked up from germline, CDR1 is MNHEY and CDR2 is SVGAGI. J gave up 4 bases and V 11 bases, and 11 bases lay outside the gene matches. This CDR3 has 15 residues. The CDR3 loop reads CAAWSGTGGGYGYTF. In DNA form, the CDR3 reads TGTGCCGCGTGGAGCGGGACAGGGGGCGGCTATGGCTACACCTTC.

The CDR3: CASSSPSSPLHF. The DNA for the CDR3 is TGTGCCAGCAGTTCCCCCAGTTCACCCCTCCACTTT. The chain combines TRBV6-5 with TRBJ1-6; D not resolved. The V end was cut by 4 bases, the J end by 9 bases, with 7 bases between. CDR3 length: 12 residues. Per the germline V gene, CDR1 is MNHEY and CDR2 is SVGAGI.

This rearrangement joins TRBV5-1 to TRBJ2-7; 12 bases align to TRBD2. Losses at the gene ends were 4 bases for V and 6 bases for J; bases not matched to a gene: 8. Germline V CDR1 and CDR2: SGHRS, YFSETQ. The CDR3 is 15 amino acids. CDR3 region: CASSPQTSGSREQYF. CDR3 in DNA: TGCGCCAGCAGCCCCCAGACTAGCGGGAGTCGCGAGCAGTACTTC.

The CDR3 nucleotides read TGTGCCAGCAGCTTAGCCGAGGCGGGGGGCTACACCTTC. Residues: CASSLAEAGGYTF. The V and J genes are TRBV7-9 and TRBJ1-2; unclear D gene. Germline CDR1 and CDR2: SEHNR and FQNEAQ (reference sequence). V lost 0 bases and J lost 8, with 10 bases in between. The CDR3 covers 13 residues.

V usage is TRBV4-3 and J usage is TRBJ2-3; maybe TRBD2 (7 bases). The CDR3 has 15 amino acids. Trimming took off 0 bases at V and 8 bases at J, with 15 bases between the two ends. Germline CDR1 is LGHNA and CDR2 is YSLEER. The CDR3 is CASSQEGAGAVTQYF. The CDR3 DNA follows: TGCGCCAGCAGCCAAGAGGGCGCGGGGGCAGTTACGCAGTATTTT.

The rearrangement uses TRBV6-5 and TRBJ1-1, with D perhaps matching TRBD1 (6 bases). From germline, CDR1 is MNHEY and CDR2 SVGAGI. The V end lost 5 bases, the J end lost 0 bases, and 13 bases lay between the germline ends. The CDR3 is 15 amino acids. CDR3 amino acids: CASSLQGGLNTEAFF. The CDR3 coding sequence is TGTGCCAGCAGTCTACAGGGTGGGTTGAACACTGAAGCTTTCTTT.

The chain links TRBV7-3 to TRBJ1-1, with D unclear. The V and J ends lost 5 bases and 3 bases respectively, with 10 bases between them. This CDR3 has 13 amino acids. Germline CDR1 reads SGHTA; CDR2 reads FQGTGA. This CDR3 is CASSPAADTEAFF. In DNA form, the CDR3 reads TGTGCCAGCAGCCCGGCGGCCGACACTGAAGCTTTCTTT.

The gene calls are TRBV4-2 and TRBJ2-5, with 8 bases that match TRBD1. The length of the CDR3 is 15 residues. Looked up from germline, CDR1 is LGHNA and CDR2 is YNFKEQ. V shed 2 bases and J 5 bases; nucleotides not matched to a gene: 7. CDR3 in DNA: TGTGCCAGCAGCCAAACGGGGGACAGGTTGGAGACCCAGTACTTC. Translating it yields CASSQTGDRLETQYF.

Turning to this clone: An end of the junction differs from the germline gene, which may be a read error. The chain combines TRBV7-7 with TRBJ2-3; maybe TRBD1 (6 bases). Germline V CDR1 and CDR2: SSHAT, FNYEAQ (reference sequence). This CDR3 is 13 amino acids long. The CDR3: CASNRDMRDTQYF. Here the CDR3 DNA reads TGTGCTAGCAACCGGGACATGCGGGATACGCAGTATTTT.

The chain links TRBV9 to TRBJ2-5; 7 positions match TRBD1. V was pared by 2 bases and J by 5 bases, with 9 bases of the junction left unmatched. The germline V gene has CDR1 SGDLS and CDR2 YYNGEE. CDR3 length: 15 amino acids. CDR3 region: CASSVQAGGAETQYF. In DNA, the CDR3 is TGTGCCAGCAGCGTGCAGGCAGGGGGAGCGGAGACCCAGTACTTC.

This chain uses TRBV19 with TRBJ2-1; D is undetermined. Germline V gives CDR1 LNHDA, CDR2 SQIVND (reference sequence). This CDR3 spans 12 amino acids. Trimming removed 2 bases from V and 9 bases from J, with 8 bases in between. The CDR3 DNA is TGTGCCAGTAGTATACGAGATACTGAGCAGTTCTTC. Residues: CASSIRDTEQFF.

A remark on this clone: The CDR3 does not end in the conserved phenylalanine or tryptophan, so this is likely a read error. The genes are TRBV10-3 and TRBJ1-6; D might be TRBD1 (5 bases). Trimming removed 8 bases at V and 10 bases at J, with 9 bases between. Germline values: CDR1 ENHRY, CDR2 SYGVKD. The CDR3 covers 11 residues. CDR3 in amino acids: CAIGADSPLHL. The CDR3 DNA follows: TGTGCCATCGGGGCAGACTCACCCCTCCACCTT.

This clone was recorded once. The chain links TRBV18 to TRBJ1-4, with D perhaps TRBD1 (6 bases). Germline V gene data show CDR1 as KGHSH and CDR2 as LQKENI. V lost 6 bases, J lost 0 bases, and 14 bases lay in between. The CDR3 contains 16 residues. DNA of the CDR3: TGTGCCAGCTCTTCGGGGGCGGCCGCAACTAATGAAAAACTGTTTTTT. Protein: CASSSGAAATNEKLFF.

The CDR3 DNA sequence: TGTGCCAGCAGGGACGGAATGCTAGCCAAAAACATTCAGTACTTC. It encodes CASRDGMLAKNIQYF. This chain connects TRBV6-5 to TRBJ2-4; D uncertain. The CDR3 loop spans 15 amino acids. Germline values: CDR1 MNHEY, CDR2 SVGAGI. The V end lost 6 bases, the J end lost 0 bases, and 12 bases lay between the germline ends.

DNA for the CDR3: TGTGCCTGGAGTAGGGGTCCTGGGGCCAACGTCCTGACTTTC. It yields the protein CAWSRGPGANVLTF. This chain links TRBV30 with TRBJ2-6; perhaps TRBD1 as D (5 bases). The CDR3 has 14 residues. The germline V gene encodes CDR1 GTSNPN and CDR2 SVGIG (reference sequence). The V end was cut by 2 bases, the J end by 2 bases, with 7 bases between. The full variable domain, completed using reference TRBV30 and TRBJ2-6, is SQTIHQWPATLVQPVGSPLSLECTVEGTSNPNLYWYRQAAGRGLQLLFYSVGIGQISSEVPQNLSASRPQDRQFILSSKKLLLSDSGFYLCAWSRGPGANVLTFGAGSRLTVL.

The V and J genes are TRBV18 and TRBJ2-1; 8 nucleotides line up with TRBD1. The CDR3 contains 14 residues. Germline V CDR1 and CDR2: KGHSH, LQKENI. Trimming at V came to 3 bases and at J to 5 bases, leaving 3 bases not matched to a gene. The CDR3 is CASSPVQGDNEQFF. CDR3 coding DNA: TGTGCCAGCTCACCGGTACAGGGGGACAATGAGCAGTTCTTC.

In its sample, this clone was seen once. The chain has TRBV27 and TRBJ2-2; D gene unclear. V was trimmed by 5 bases and J by 8 bases, leaving 9 bases between them. The CDR3 is 12 residues long. From germline, CDR1 is MNHEY and CDR2 SMNVEV (reference sequence). CDR3 nucleotide sequence: TGTGCCAGCAGTATCCGAGGAGGGGAGCTGTTTTTT. Its protein product is CASSIRGGELFF.